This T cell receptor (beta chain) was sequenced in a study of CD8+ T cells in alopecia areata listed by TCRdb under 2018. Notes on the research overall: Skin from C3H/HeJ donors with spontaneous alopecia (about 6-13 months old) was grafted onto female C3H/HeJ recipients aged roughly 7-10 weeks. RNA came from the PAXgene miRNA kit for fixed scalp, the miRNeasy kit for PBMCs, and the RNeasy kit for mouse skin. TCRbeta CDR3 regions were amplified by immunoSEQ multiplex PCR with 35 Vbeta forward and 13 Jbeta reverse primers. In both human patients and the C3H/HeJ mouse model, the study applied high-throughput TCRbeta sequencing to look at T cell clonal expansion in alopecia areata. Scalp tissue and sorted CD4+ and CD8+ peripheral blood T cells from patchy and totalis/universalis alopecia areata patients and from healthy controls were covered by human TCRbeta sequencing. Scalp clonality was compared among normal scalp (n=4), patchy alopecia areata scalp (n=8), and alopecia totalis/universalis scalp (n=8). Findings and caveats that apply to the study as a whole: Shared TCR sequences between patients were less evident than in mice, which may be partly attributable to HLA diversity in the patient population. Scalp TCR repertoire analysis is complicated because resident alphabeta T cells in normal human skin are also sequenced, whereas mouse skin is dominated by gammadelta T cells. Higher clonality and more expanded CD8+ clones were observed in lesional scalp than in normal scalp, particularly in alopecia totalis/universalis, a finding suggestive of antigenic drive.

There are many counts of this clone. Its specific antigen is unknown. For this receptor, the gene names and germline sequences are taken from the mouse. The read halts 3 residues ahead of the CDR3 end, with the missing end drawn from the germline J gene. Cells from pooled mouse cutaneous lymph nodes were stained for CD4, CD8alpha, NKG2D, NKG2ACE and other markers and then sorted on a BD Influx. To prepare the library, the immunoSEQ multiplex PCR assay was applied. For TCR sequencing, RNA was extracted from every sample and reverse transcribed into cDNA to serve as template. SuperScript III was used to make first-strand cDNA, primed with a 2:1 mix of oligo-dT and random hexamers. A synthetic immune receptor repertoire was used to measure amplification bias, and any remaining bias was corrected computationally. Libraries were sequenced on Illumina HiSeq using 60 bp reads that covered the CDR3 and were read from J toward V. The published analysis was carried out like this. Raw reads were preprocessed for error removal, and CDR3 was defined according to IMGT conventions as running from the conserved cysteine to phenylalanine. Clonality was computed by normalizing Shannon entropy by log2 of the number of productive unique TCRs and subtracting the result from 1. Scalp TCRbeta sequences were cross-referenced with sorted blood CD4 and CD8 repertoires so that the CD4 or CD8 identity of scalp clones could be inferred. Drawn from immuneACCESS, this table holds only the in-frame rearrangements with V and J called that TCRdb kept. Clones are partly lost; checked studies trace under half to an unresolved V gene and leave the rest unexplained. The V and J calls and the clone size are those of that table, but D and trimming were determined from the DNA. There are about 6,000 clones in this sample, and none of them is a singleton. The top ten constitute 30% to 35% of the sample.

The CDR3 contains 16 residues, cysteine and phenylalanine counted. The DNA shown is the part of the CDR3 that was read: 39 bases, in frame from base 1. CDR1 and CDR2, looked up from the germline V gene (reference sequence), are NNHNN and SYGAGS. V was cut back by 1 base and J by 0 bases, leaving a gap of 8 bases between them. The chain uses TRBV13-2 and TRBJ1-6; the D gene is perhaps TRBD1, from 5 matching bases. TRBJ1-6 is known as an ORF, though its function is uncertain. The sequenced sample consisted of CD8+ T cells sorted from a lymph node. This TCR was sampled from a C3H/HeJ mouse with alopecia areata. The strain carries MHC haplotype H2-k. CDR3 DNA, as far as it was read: TGTGCCAGCGGTGATCGACAGAATTCCTATAATTCGCCC. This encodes CASGDRQNSYNSP. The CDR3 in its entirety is CASGDRQNSYNSPLYF.